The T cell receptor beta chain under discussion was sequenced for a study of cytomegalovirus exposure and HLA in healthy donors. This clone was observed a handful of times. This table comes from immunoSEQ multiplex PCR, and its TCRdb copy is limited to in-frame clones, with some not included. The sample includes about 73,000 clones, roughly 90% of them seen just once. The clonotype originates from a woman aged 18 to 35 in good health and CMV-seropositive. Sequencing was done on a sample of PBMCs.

In DNA form, the CDR3 reads TGTGCCAGCAACCCACCAGGGGGCGGTGAGCAGTACTTC. This codes for CASNPPGGGEQYF. This chain connects TRBV27 to TRBJ2-7; 8 nucleotides match TRBD1. With V trimmed by 7 bases and J by 7 bases, 9 bases remained unmatched. Germline V gene sequence: CDR1 MNHEY, CDR2 SMNVEV (reference sequence). This CDR3 has 13 residues.